The next 5 T cell receptor beta chains were all read from a single sample in a study of shared clonotypes between healthy human individuals. The table came from immunoSEQ multiplex PCR; TCRdb's copy has only in-frame clones and leaves some out. The profile covers 2 million to 2.5 million clones, with 85% to 95% appearing a single time and 0.13% taken by the ten largest. The sequenced sample consisted of naive CD4+ T cells sorted from blood. The subset here: CD45RA+ positively selected. These receptors were taken from a man in his late teens or twenties in good health.

V and J are TRBV29-1 and TRBJ1-1; 8 nucleotides agree with TRBD1. This CDR3 has 16 residues. Germline values: CDR1 SQVTM, CDR2 ANQGSEA. V was pared by 4 bases and J by 1 base, with 11 bases of the junction left unmatched. The CDR3 sequence is CSVGMEPGTGNTEAFF. CDR3 in DNA: TGCAGCGTTGGGATGGAACCCGGGACAGGGAACACTGAAGCTTTCTTT.

This chain joins TRBV25-1 and TRBJ2-3; 9 bases are a match to TRBD1. Germline V gene lookup returns CDR1 MGHDK and CDR2 SYGVNS. Germline trimming cut 4 bases from V and 4 bases from J; bases unmatched to any gene: 6. The CDR3 has 15 residues. The CDR3 coding sequence is TGTGCCAGCAGTGCGGGTACAGGGGGCTCAGATACGCAGTATTTT. Encoded protein: CASSAGTGGSDTQYF.

The chain has TRBV20-1 and TRBJ2-5; D remains unclear. The germline gives CDR1 DFQATT, CDR2 SNEGSKA (reference sequence). The CDR3 is made up of 10 amino acids. The V and J ends lost 6 bases and 8 bases respectively, with 10 bases between them. CDR3 coding DNA: TGCAGTGCCCGGGTGGACACCCAGTACTTC. This sequence encodes CSARVDTQYF.

This sequence joins TRBV7-6 and TRBJ2-2; a weak D match, TRBD2 (6 bases). The CDR3 has 14 residues. V dropped 5 bases and J dropped 3 bases, with 10 bases sitting between them. Germline CDR1 reads SGHVS; CDR2 reads FNYEAQ. The CDR3 region is CASSQTSYTGELFF. In DNA, the CDR3 is TGTGCCAGCAGCCAAACTAGCTACACCGGGGAGCTGTTTTTT.

The gene calls are TRBV5-1 and TRBJ1-2; D gene ambiguous. V gave up 0 bases and J gave up 9 bases, with 18 bases separating them. Germline loops: CDR1 SGHRS, CDR2 YFSETQ. The CDR3 consists of 15 residues. The CDR3 DNA follows: TGCGCCAGCAGCTTGGCCCTACAGACCCTCAGGAGCTACACCTTC. This translates into CASSLALQTLRSYTF. The whole variable domain, filled in from reference TRBV5-1 and TRBJ1-2, reads KAGVTQTPRYLIKTRGQQVTLSCSPISGHRSVSWYQQTPGQGLQFLFEYFSETQRNKGNFPGRFSGRQFSNSRSEMNVSTLELGDSALYLCASSLALQTLRSYTFGSGTRLTVV.